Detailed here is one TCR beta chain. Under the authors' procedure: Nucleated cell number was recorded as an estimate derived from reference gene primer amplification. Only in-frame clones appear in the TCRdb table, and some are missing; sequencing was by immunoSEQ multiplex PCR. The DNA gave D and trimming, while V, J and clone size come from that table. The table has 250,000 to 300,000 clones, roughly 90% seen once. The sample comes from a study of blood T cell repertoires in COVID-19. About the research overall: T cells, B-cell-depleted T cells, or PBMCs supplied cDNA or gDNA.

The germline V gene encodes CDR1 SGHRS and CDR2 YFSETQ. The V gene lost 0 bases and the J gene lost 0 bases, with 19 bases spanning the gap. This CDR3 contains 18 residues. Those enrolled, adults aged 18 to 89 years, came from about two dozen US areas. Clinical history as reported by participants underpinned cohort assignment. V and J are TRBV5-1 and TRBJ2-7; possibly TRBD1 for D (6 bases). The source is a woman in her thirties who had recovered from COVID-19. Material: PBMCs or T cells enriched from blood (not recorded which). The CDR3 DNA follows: TGCGCCAGCAGCTTGGTTAGGACAGATGAATTGCGCTCCTACGAGCAGTACTTC. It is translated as CASSLVRTDELRSYEQYF.